The source of this T cell receptor beta chain is a study of beta chain features in type 1 diabetes. Every bit of the isolated RNA underwent reverse transcription, so sequencing read expressed TCRB transcripts. The method was immunoSEQ multiplex PCR; TCRdb's version includes in-frame clones alone and lacks a portion of them. Among some 15,000 clones listed, approximately 71% were seen once. Study-level findings and limits: In all four CD4+ subsets, TCRB CDR3 length was significantly, moderately reduced in type 1 diabetes.

Comments on this clone: Its matching antigen is unknown.

Germline assignment: CDR1 SGHNT and CDR2 YENEEA. The CDR3 has 14 residues. Trimming removed 1 base at V and 1 base at J, with 4 bases between. The receptor was derived from a man aged 30 to 39 with type 1 diabetes. Sequenced sample: Tregs from blood. This chain connects TRBV11-3 to TRBJ2-2, with unresolved D. The CDR3 is CASSLGGNTGELFF. In DNA form, the CDR3 reads TGTGCCAGCAGCTTAGGCGGGAACACCGGGGAGCTGTTTTTT.